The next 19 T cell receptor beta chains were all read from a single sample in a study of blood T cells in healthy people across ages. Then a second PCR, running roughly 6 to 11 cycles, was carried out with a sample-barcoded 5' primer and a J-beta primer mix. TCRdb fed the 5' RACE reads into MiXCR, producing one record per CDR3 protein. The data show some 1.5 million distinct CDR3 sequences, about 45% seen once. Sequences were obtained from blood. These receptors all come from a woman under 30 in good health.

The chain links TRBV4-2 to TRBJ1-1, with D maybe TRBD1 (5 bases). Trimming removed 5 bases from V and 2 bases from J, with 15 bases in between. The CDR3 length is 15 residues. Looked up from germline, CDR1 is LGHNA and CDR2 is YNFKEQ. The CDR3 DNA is TGTGCCAGCAGCGTCTCCTCAGGGCCCAACACTGAAGCTTTCTTT. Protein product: CASSVSSGPNTEAFF.

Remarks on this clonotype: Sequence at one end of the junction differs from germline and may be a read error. The CDR3 spells CASSLMTGRGCTF. CDR3 sequence (DNA): TGTGCCAGCAGCTTAATGACAGGGAGGGGCTGCACCTTC. V and J are TRBV7-9 and TRBJ1-2; 7 bases agree with TRBD1. CDR1 is SEHNR, CDR2 FQNEAQ, per germline (reference sequence). The CDR3 totals 13 residues.

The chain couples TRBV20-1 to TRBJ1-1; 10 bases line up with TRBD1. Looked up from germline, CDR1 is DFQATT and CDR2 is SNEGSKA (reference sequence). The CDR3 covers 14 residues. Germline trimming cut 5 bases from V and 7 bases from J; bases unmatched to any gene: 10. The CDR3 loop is CSAGTGDGYSEAFF. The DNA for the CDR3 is TGCAGTGCTGGGACAGGGGATGGCTATAGTGAAGCTTTCTTT.

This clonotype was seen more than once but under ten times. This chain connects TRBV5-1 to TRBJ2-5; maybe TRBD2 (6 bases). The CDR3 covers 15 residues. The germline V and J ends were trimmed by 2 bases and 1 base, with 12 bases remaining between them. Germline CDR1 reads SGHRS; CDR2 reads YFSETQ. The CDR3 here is CASSLSTSLQETQYF. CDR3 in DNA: TGCGCCAGCAGCTTATCTACTAGCCTCCAAGAGACCCAGTACTTC.

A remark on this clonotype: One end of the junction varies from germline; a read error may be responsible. The CDR3 region is CVSSPGERNSYNEQFF. The CDR3 region has the DNA TGTGTCAGCAGCCCCGGGGAGCGGAACTCCTACAATGAGCAGTTCTTC. The J gene is TRBJ2-1, the V gene TRBV12-3 or TRBV12-4; maybe TRBD2 (5 bases). The CDR3 sequence is 16 residues long.

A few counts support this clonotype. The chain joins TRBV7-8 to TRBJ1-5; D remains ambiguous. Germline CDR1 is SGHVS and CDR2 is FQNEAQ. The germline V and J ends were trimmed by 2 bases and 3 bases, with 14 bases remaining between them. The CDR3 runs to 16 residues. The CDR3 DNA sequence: TGTGCCAGCAGCTTAAAAAGGACGGTGGTCAATCAGCCCCAGCATTTT. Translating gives CASSLKRTVVNQPQHF.

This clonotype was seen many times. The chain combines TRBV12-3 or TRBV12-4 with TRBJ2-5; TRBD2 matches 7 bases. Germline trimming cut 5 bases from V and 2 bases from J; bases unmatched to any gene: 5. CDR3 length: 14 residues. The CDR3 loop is CASSPPGLQETQYF. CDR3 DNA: TGTGCCAGCAGTCCGCCGGGACTACAAGAGACCCAGTACTTC.

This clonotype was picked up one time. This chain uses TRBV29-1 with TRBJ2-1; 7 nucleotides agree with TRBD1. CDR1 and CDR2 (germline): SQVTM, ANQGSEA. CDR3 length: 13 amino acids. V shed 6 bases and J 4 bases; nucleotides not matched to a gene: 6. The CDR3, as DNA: TGCAGCGTCGGACAGGACTCATACAATGAGCAGTTCTTC. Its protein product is CSVGQDSYNEQFF.

The CDR3 loop is CASSPRTGPGAAFF. CDR3 in DNA: TGTGCCAGCAGCCCACGGACAGGCCCAGGGGCGGCTTTCTTT. This chain uses TRBV9 with TRBJ1-1; 7 nucleotides match TRBD1. The CDR3 covers 14 residues. The trim removed 4 bases at V and 11 bases at J, leaving 14 bases unmatched. The germline gives CDR1 SGDLS, CDR2 YYNGEE.

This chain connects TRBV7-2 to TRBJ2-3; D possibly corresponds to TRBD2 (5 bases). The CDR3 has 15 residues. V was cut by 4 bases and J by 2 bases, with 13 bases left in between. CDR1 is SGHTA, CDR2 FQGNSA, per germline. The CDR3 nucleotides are TGTGCCAGCAGCTCTACCGGGATTTCCACAGATACGCAGTATTTT. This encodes CASSSTGISTDTQYF.

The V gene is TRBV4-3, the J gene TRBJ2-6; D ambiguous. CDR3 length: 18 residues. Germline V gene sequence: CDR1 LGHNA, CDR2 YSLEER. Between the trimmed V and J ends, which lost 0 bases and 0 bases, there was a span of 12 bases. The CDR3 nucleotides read TGCGCCAGCAGCCAAGAACGGGCCCGACTCTCTGGGGCCAACGTCCTGACTTTC. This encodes CASSQERARLSGANVLTF.

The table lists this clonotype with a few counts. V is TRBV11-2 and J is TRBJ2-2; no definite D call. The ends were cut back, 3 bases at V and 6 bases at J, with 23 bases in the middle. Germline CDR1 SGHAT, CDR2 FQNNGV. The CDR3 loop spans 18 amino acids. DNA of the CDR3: TGTGCCAGCAGCTTCATAGGAATTTTCGATGGTTGGTCCGGGGAGCTGTTTTTT. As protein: CASSFIGIFDGWSGELFF.

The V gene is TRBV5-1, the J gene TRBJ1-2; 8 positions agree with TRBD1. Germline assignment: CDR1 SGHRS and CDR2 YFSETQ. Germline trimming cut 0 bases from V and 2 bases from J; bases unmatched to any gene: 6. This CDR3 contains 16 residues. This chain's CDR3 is CASSLVPGQGNYGYTF. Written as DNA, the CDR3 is TGCGCCAGCAGCTTGGTCCCCGGACAGGGAAACTATGGCTACACCTTC. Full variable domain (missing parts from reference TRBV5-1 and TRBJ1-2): KAGVTQTPRYLIKTRGQQVTLSCSPISGHRSVSWYQQTPGQGLQFLFEYFSETQRNKGNFPGRFSGRQFSNSRSEMNVSTLELGDSALYLCASSLVPGQGNYGYTFGSGTRLTVV.

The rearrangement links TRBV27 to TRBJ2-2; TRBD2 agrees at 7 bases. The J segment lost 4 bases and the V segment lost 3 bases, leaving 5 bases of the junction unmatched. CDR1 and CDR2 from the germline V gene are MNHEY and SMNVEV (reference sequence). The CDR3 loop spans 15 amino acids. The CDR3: CASSFGRGSTGELFF. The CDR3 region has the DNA TGTGCCAGCAGTTTTGGGCGGGGGAGCACCGGGGAGCTGTTTTTT.

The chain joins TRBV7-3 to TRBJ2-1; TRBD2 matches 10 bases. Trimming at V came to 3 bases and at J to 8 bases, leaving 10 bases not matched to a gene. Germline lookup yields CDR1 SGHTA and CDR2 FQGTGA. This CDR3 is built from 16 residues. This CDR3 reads CASSFSSGSHLDEQFF. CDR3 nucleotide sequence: TGTGCCAGCAGCTTTTCTAGCGGGAGCCATTTGGATGAGCAGTTCTTC.

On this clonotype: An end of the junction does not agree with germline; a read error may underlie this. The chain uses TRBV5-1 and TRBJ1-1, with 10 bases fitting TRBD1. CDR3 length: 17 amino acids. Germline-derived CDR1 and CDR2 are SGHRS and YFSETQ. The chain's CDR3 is CASSLVGGQGPYTEVFF. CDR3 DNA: TGCGCCAGCAGCTTGGTTGGGGGACAGGGGCCCTACACTGAAGTTTTCTTT. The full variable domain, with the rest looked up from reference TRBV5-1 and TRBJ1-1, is KAGVTQTPRYLIKTRGQQVTLSCSPISGHRSVSWYQQTPGQGLQFLFEYFSETQRNKGNFPGRFSGRQFSNSRSEMNVSTLELGDSALYLCASSLVGGQGPYTEVFFGQGTRLTVV.

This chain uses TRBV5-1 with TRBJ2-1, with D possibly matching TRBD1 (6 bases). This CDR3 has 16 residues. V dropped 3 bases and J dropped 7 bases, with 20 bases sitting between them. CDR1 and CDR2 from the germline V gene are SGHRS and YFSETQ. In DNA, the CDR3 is TGCGCCAGCAGCTACCTCCTGGACAGCCTTGGGAATGAGCAGTTCTTC. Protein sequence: CASSYLLDSLGNEQFF.

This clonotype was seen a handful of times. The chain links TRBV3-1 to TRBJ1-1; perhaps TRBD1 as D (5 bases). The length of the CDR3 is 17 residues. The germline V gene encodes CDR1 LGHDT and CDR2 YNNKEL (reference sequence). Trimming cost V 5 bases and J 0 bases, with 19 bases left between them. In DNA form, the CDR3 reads TGTGCCAGCAGCTCCTCTACAAGGGGCACCTTGAACACTGAAGCTTTCTTT. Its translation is CASSSSTRGTLNTEAFF.

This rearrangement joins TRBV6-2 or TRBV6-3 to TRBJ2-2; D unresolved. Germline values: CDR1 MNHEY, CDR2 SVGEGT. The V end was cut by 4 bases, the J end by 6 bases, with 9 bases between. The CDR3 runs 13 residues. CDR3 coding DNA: TGTGCCAGCAGTTCTAGTGTCCCCGGGGAGCTGTTTTTT. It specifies CASSSSVPGELFF.